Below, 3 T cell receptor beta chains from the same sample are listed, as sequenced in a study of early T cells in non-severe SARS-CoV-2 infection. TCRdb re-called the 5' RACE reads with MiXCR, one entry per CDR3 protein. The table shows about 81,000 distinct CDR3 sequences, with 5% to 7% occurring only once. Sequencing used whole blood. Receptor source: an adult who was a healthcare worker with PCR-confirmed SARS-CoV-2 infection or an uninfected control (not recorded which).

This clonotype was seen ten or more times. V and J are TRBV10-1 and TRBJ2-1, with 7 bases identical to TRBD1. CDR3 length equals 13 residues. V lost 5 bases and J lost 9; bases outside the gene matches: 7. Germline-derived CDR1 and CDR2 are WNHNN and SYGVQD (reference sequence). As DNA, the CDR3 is TGCGCCAGCAGTAGTGACAGGGCGGGTGAGCAGTTCTTC. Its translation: CASSSDRAGEQFF.

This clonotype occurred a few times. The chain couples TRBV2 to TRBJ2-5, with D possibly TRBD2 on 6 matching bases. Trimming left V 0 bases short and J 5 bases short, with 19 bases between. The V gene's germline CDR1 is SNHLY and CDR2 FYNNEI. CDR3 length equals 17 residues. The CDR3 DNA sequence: TGTGCCAGCAGTGAAGCGTTGGGGGGTCTGGCGGGTGAGACCCAGTACTTC. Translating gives CASSEALGGLAGETQYF.

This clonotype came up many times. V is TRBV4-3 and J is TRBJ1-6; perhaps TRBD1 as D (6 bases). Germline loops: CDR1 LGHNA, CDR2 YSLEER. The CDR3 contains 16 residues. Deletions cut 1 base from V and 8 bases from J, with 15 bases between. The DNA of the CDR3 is TGCGCCAGCAGCCAAGTCGCCCAACAGGGTGATTCACCCCTCCACTTT. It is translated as CASSQVAQQGDSPLHF.